The entry below gives a single T cell receptor (beta chain) sequence along with its context. CDR3 length: 12 amino acids. CDR1 SNHLY and CDR2 FYNNEI come from the germline V gene. Deletions cut 6 bases from V and 6 bases from J, with 8 bases between. The data belong to a study of cytomegalovirus exposure and HLA in healthy donors. Generated by immunoSEQ multiplex PCR, the TCRdb table keeps only in-frame clones and is missing some. Here the sample spans 90,000 to 150,000 clones, roughly 88% being singletons. The TCR sequence derives from a woman between 18 and 29 years old in good health and CMV-seropositive. What was sequenced was PBMCs. The chain employs TRBV2 and TRBJ1-4; D not resolved. CDR3 residues: CASREGYEKLFF. CDR3 DNA: TGTGCCAGCAGGGAGGGATATGAAAAACTGTTTTTT.